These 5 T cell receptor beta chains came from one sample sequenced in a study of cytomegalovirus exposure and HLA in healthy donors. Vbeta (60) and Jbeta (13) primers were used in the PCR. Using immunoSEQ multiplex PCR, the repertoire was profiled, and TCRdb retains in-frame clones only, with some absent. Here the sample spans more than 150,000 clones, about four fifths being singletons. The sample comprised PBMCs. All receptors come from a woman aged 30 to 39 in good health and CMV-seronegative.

CDR3 amino acids: CASSQGVPGGIWYGYTF. The CDR3 nucleotides are TGCGCCAGCAGCCAAGGGGTTCCAGGGGGAATCTGGTATGGCTACACCTTC. The rearrangement links TRBV4-1 to TRBJ1-2; 7 bases line up with TRBD1. Germline V gene data show CDR1 as MGHRA and CDR2 as YSYEKL. V lost 1 base and J lost 5; bases outside the gene matches: 13. This CDR3 region has 17 residues.

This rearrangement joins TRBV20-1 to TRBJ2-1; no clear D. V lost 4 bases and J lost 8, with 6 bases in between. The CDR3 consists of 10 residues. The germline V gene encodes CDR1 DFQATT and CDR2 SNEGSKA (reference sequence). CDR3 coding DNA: TGCAGTGCTACTATCGATGAGCAGTTCTTC. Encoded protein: CSATIDEQFF.

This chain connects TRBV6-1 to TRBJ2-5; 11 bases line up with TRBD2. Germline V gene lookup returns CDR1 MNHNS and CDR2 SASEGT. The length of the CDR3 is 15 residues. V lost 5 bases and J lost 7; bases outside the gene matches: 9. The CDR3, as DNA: TGTGCCAGCAGTCCACTGACTAGCGGGGTGGGGACCCAGTACTTC. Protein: CASSPLTSGVGTQYF.

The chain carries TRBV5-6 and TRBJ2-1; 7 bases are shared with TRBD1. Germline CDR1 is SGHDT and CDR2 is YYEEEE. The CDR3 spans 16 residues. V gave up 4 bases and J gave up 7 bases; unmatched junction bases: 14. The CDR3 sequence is CASSQGDGEIWNEQFF. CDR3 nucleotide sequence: TGTGCCAGCAGCCAGGGGGACGGGGAGATCTGGAATGAGCAGTTCTTC. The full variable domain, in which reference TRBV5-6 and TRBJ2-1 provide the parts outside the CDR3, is DAGVTQSPTHLIKTRGQQVTLRCSPKSGHDTVSWYQQALGQGPQFIFQYYEEEERQRGNFPDRFSGHQFPNYSSELNVNALLLGDSALYLCASSQGDGEIWNEQFFGPGTRLTVL.

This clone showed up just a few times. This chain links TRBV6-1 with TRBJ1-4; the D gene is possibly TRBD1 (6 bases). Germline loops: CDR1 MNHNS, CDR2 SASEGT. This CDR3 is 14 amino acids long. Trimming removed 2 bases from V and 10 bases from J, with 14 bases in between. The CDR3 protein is CASSERGAGAKLFF. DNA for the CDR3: TGTGCCAGCAGTGAACGGGGGGCCGGGGCAAAACTGTTTTTT.